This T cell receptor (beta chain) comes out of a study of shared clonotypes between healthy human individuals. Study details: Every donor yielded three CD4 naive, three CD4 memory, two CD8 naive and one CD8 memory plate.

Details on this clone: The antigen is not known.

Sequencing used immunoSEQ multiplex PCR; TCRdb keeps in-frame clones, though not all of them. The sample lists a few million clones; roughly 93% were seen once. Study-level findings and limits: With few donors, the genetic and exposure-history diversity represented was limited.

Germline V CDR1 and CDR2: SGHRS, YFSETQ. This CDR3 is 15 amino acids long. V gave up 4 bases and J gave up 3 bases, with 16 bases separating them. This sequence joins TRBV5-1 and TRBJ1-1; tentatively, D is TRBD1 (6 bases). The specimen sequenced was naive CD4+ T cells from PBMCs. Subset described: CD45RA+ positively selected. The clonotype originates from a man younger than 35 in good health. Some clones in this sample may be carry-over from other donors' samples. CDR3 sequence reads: CASSTLQGSDTEAFF. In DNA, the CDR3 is TGCGCCAGCAGCACACTACAGGGTTCGGACACTGAAGCTTTCTTT. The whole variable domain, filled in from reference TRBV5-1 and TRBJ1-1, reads KAGVTQTPRYLIKTRGQQVTLSCSPISGHRSVSWYQQTPGQGLQFLFEYFSETQRNKGNFPGRFSGRQFSNSRSEMNVSTLELGDSALYLCASSTLQGSDTEAFFGQGTRLTVV.